This T cell receptor beta chain emerged from a study of OX40 agonist ivuxolimab in advanced cancers. As for the study in general: Dose-escalation patients suffered from hepatocellular carcinoma, melanoma, renal cell or head and neck cancer.

Trimming stripped 5 bases from V and 4 bases from J, with 5 bases between. Germline V CDR1 and CDR2: SGHAT, FQNNGV. This CDR3 is 11 amino acids long. The assay was immunoSEQ multiplex PCR, and TCRdb's table has in-frame clones only and misses some. Of about 67,000 clones listed, under 90% are singletons. On this clone: Its cognate antigen is unknown. Distinct nucleotide sequences in the sample also encode this CDR3.

General study results and limits: Mean expanded clone counts were higher in CD8+ than CD4+ T cells.

This material consisted of CD4+ or CD8+ T cells sorted from blood, taken in a trial of the OX40 agonist ivuxolimab. The genes are TRBV11-2 and TRBJ2-5; the D is unclear. The clonotype comes from an adult with an advanced solid tumor such as melanoma, head and neck, liver or kidney cancer. As DNA, the CDR3 is TGTGCCAGCAGCCCGCGAGAGACCCAGTACTTC. Translated, it gives CASSPRETQYF.